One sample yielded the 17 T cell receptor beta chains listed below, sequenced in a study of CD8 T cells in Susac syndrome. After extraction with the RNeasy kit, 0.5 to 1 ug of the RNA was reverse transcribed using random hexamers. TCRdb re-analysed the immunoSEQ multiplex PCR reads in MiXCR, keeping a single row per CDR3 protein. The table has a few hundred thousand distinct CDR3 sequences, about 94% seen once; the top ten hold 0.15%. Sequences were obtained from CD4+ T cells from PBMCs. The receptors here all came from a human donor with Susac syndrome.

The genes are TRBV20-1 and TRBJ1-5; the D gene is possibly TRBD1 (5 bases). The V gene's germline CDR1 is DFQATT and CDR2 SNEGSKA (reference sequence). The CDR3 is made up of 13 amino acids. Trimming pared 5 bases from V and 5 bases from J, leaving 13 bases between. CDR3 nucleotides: TGCAGTGCTGTTCAGGGTATAGATCAGCCCCAGCATTTT. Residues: CSAVQGIDQPQHF.

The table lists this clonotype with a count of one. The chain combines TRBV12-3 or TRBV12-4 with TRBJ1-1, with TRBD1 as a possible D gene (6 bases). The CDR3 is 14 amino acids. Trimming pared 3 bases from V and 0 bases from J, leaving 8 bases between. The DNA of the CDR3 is TGTGCCAGCAGTTTGGCAGGGGTGAACACTGAAGCTTTCTTT. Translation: CASSLAGVNTEAFF.

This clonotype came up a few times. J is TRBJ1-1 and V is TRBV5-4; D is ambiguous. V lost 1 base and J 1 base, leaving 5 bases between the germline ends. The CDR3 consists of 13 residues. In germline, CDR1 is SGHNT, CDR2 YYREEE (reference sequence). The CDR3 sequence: CASSLSRNTEAFF. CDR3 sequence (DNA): TGTGCCAGCAGCTTGTCCAGGAACACTGAAGCTTTCTTT. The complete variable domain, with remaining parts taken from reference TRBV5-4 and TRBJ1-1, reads ETGVTQSPTHLIKTRGQQVTLRCSSQSGHNTVSWYQQALGQGPQFIFQYYREEENGRGNFPPRFSGLQFPNYSSELNVNALELDDSALYLCASSLSRNTEAFFGQGTRLTVV.

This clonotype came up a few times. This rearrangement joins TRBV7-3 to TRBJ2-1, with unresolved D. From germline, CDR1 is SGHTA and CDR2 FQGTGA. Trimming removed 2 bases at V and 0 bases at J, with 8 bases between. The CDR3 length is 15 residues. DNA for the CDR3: TGTGCCAGCAGCTTAGCGAAGAGCTCCTACAATGAGCAGTTCTTC. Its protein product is CASSLAKSSYNEQFF. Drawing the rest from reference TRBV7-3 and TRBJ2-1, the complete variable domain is GAGVSQTPSNKVTEKGKYVELRCDPISGHTALYWYRQSLGQGPEFLIYFQGTGAADDSGLPNDRFFAVRPEGSVSTLKIQRTERGDSAVYLCASSLAKSSYNEQFFGPGTRLTVL.

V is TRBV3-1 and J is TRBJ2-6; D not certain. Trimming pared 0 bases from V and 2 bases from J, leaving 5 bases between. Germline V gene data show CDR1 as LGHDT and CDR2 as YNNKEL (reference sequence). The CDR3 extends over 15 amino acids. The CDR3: CASSQEGPGANVLTF. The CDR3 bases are TGTGCCAGCAGCCAAGAGGGCCCTGGGGCCAACGTCCTGACTTTC.

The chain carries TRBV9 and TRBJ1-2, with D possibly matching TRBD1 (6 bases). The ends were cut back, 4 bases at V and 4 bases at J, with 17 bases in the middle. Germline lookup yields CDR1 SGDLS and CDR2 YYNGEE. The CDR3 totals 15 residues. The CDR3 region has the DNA TGTGCCAGCAGCCCCGGGGGGCAGAACTTCTATGGCTACACCTTC. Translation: CASSPGGQNFYGYTF.

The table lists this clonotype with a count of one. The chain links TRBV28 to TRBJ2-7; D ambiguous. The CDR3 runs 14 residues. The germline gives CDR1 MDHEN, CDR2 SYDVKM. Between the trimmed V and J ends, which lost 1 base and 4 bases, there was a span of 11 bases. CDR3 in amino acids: CASSLSISYYEQYF. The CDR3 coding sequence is TGTGCCAGCAGTTTATCCATCTCTTATTACGAGCAGTACTTC.

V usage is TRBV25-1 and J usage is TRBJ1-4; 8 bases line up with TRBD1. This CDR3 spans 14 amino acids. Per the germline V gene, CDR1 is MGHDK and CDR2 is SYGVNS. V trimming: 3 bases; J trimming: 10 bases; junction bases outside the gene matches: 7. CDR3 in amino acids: CASSDARTGLKLFF. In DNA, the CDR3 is TGTGCCAGCAGTGATGCACGGACAGGGCTAAAACTGTTTTTT. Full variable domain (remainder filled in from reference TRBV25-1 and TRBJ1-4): EADIYQTPRYLVIGTGKKITLECSQTMGHDKMYWYQQDPGMELHLIHYSYGVNSTEKGDLSSESTVSRIRTEHFPLTLESARPSHTSQYLCASSDARTGLKLFFGSGTQLSVL.

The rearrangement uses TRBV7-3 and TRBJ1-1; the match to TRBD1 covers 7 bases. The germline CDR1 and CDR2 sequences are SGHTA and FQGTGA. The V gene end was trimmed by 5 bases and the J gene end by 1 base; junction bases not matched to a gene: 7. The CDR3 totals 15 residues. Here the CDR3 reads CASSVGQVSNTEAFF. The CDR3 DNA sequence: TGTGCCAGCAGCGTCGGACAGGTCTCGAACACTGAAGCTTTCTTT.

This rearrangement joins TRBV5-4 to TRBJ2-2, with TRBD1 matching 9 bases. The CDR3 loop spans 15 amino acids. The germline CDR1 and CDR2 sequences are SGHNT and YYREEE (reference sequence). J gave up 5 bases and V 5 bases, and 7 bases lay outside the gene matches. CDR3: CASRSGQGVTGELFF. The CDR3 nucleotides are TGTGCCAGCAGATCGGGACAGGGAGTAACCGGGGAGCTGTTTTTT.

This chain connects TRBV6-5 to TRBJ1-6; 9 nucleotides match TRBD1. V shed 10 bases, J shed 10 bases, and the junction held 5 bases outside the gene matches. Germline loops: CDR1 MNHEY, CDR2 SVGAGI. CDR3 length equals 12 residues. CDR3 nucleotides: TGTGCCACCCGGGACAGGGACTCACCCCTCCACTTT. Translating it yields CATRDRDSPLHF.

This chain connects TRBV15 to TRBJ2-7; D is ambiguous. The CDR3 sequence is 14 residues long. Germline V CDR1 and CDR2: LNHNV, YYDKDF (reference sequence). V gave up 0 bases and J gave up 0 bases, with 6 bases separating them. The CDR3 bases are TGTGCCACCAGCAGAGATCAGAACTCCTACGAGCAGTACTTC. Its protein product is CATSRDQNSYEQYF.

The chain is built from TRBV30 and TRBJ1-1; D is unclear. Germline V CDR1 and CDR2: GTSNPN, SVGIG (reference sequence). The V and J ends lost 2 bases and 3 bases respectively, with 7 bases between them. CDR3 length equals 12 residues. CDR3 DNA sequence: TGTGCCTGGAGTCTCATGTACACTGAAGCTTTCTTT. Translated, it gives CAWSLMYTEAFF.

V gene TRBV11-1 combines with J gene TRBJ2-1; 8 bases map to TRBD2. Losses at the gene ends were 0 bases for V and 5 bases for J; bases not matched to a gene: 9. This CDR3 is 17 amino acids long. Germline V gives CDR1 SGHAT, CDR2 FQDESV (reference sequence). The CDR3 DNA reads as TGTGCCAGCAGCTTAGCTCGAGCCGGGGGGGCGGACAATGAGCAGTTCTTC. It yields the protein CASSLARAGGADNEQFF.

Here the CDR3 reads CASHRSGTGDHEQYF. In nucleotides, the CDR3 is TGTGCCAGCCACCGGTCTGGGACAGGGGATCACGAGCAGTACTTC. The gene calls are TRBV2 and TRBJ2-7, with 10 bases fitting TRBD1. Germline loops: CDR1 SNHLY, CDR2 FYNNEI. V lost 8 bases to trimming and J lost 5 bases; unmatched junction nucleotides: 12. This CDR3 contains 15 residues.

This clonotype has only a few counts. The CDR3 region is CAWSVRDTEAFF. CDR3 DNA: TGTGCCTGGAGTGTTAGAGACACTGAAGCTTTCTTT. V is TRBV30 and J is TRBJ1-1; D is ambiguous. V was shortened by 0 bases and J by 3 bases, with 5 bases between the two germline ends. Germline lookup yields CDR1 GTSNPN and CDR2 SVGIG (reference sequence). The CDR3 is 12 amino acids.

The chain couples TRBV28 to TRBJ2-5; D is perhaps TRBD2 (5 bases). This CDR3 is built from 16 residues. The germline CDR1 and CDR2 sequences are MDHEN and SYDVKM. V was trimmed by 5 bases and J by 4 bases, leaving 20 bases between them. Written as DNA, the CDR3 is TGTGCCAGCAGTATTTCCCGGAGAGGGCGAGGAGAGACCCAGTACTTC. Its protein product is CASSISRRGRGETQYF.